These T cell receptor beta chains were read from a single sample in a study of T cell responses to AZD1222 COVID-19 vaccine. This table comes from immunoSEQ multiplex PCR, and its TCRdb copy is limited to in-frame clones, with some not included. The sample yields 65,000 to 80,000 clones, around nine tenths seen once. Sequencing used peripheral blood, obtained on day 0 of AZD1222 vaccination. The receptors were sampled from an adult in good health. Each CDR3 is given with its conserved first and last residue. The D gene is left open where the match is weak. Expanded clones are given a class, and other clones once, few, many or no size at all.

d_gene	v_gene	j_gene	abundance	CDR3aa	CDR3nt
NA	TRBV27	TRBJ1-4	NA	CASEQRTATNEKLFF	TGTGCCAGCGAGCAACGTACCGCAACTAATGAAAAACTGTTTTTT
NA	TRBV24-1	TRBJ2-1	NA	CATSDSAGSEQFF	TGTGCCACCAGTGATTCTGCAGGGTCTGAGCAGTTCTTC
NA	TRBV7-8	TRBJ2-5	once	CASSLGSLGETQYF	TGTGCCAGCAGCTTGGGGTCCCTGGGGGAGACCCAGTACTTC
TRBD1	TRBV6-4	TRBJ2-3	NA	CASSDGTGDGDTQYF	TGTGCCAGCAGTGATGGGACAGGGGACGGAGATACGCAGTATTTT
NA	TRBV5-6	TRBJ1-5	NA	CASSLAGTNQPQHF	TGTGCCAGCAGCTTGGCAGGGACCAATCAGCCCCAGCATTTT
NA	TRBV4-1	TRBJ2-3	NA	CASSQVGGLQDTQYF	TGCGCCAGCAGCCAAGTGGGCGGACTACAAGATACGCAGTATTTT
TRBD2	TRBV11-2	TRBJ2-1	once	CASSLAGGIYSYNEQFF	TGTGCCAGCAGCTTAGCGGGGGGGATTTACTCCTACAATGAGCAGTTCTTC
NA	TRBV9	TRBJ1-2	NA	CASSEGRVNYGYTF	TGTGCCAGCAGCGAGGGGAGGGTGAACTATGGCTACACCTTC
NA	TRBV2	TRBJ1-1	few	CASSEAWSQGEAFF	TGTGCCAGCAGTGAAGCTTGGAGCCAGGGGGAAGCTTTCTTT
NA	TRBV19	TRBJ1-2	NA	CASSIRSGGNYGYTF	TGTGCCAGTAGTATCCGGAGTGGGGGGAACTATGGCTACACCTTC
TRBD1	TRBV6-5	TRBJ1-6	NA	CASSFNPGQGASPLHF	TGTGCCAGCAGTTTTAACCCGGGACAGGGAGCCTCACCCCTCCACTTT
NA	TRBV5-1	TRBJ2-1	NA	CASSLGADPNEQFF	TGCGCCAGCAGCTTAGGAGCGGACCCGAATGAGCAGTTCTTC
TRBD2	TRBV7-2	TRBJ2-7	NA	CASNLGGDGYEQYF	TGTGCCAGCAACCTCGGGGGGGATGGCTACGAGCAGTACTTC
NA	TRBV6-4	TRBJ2-6	NA	CASSEDSSSGANVLTF	TGTGCCAGCAGTGAAGACTCTTCGTCTGGGGCCAACGTCCTGACTTTC
TRBD2	TRBV14	TRBJ2-5	NA	CASSAWTSGRSETQYF	TGTGCCAGCAGCGCCTGGACTAGCGGGCGTTCAGAGACCCAGTACTTC
TRBD2	TRBV9	TRBJ2-1	NA	CASSVGTSGGANEQFF	TGTGCCAGCAGCGTAGGCACTAGCGGGGGGGCGAATGAGCAGTTCTTC
NA	TRBV19	TRBJ2-1	once	CASSEIRHEQFF	TGTGCCAGTAGCGAAATTCGCCATGAGCAGTTCTTC
NA	TRBV9	TRBJ2-1	once	CASSVGPDNEQFF	TGTGCCAGCAGCGTAGGCCCTGACAATGAGCAGTTCTTC
NA	TRBV6-5	TRBJ1-5	NA	CASRPLGRNQPQHF	TGTGCCAGCAGACCCCTTGGCAGGAATCAGCCCCAGCATTTT
NA	TRBV2	TRBJ1-6	NA	CASAVDESPLHF	TGTGCCAGCGCGGTGGACGAGTCACCCCTCCACTTT